These T cell receptor beta chains were read from a single sample in a study of blood T cell repertoires in COVID-19. Repertoires were generated with immunoSEQ multiplex PCR, while TCRdb's copy carries only in-frame clones and drops some. The sample yields hundreds of thousands of clones, around nine tenths seen once. Material for sequencing was PBMCs or T cells enriched from blood (not recorded which). These receptors originate from a man in his 60s who had recovered from COVID-19. The CDR3 runs from the conserved cysteine through the conserved F or W. The D gene is left open where the match is weak. A clone size is listed for some rows: how often the clone was seen (once, few, many), or a class if it is expanded.

d_call: NA
clone_size: NA
v_call: TRBV6-5
j_call: TRBJ2-7
cdr3_nt: TGTGCCAGCAGTTACTCTTATCGGTCAGGCTCCTACGAGCAGTACTTC
cdr3_aa: CASSYSYRSGSYEQYF

d_call: TRBD2
clone_size: NA
v_call: TRBV9
j_call: TRBJ2-7
cdr3_nt: TGTGCCAGCAGCGTAGAAGGGACTACATACGAGCAGTACTTC
cdr3_aa: CASSVEGTTYEQYF

d_call: TRBD1
clone_size: once
v_call: TRBV7-9
j_call: TRBJ1-2
cdr3_nt: TGTGCCAGCAGCCCAGGGGGGATCTATGGCTACACCTTC
cdr3_aa: CASSPGGIYGYTF

d_call: TRBD1
clone_size: NA
v_call: TRBV18
j_call: TRBJ1-2
cdr3_nt: TGTGCCAGCTCAGGCGGGACAGAACCCTATGGCTACACCTTC
cdr3_aa: CASSGGTEPYGYTF

d_call: NA
clone_size: NA
v_call: TRBV7-3
j_call: TRBJ1-1
cdr3_nt: TGTGCCAGCAGCACGGCGGGGAACACTGAAGCTTTCTTT
cdr3_aa: CASSTAGNTEAFF

d_call: NA
clone_size: NA
v_call: TRBV15
j_call: TRBJ2-5
cdr3_nt: TGTGCCACCAGCAGAATCAGGACAGGGTCGGGGGGGACCCAGTACTTC
cdr3_aa: CATSRIRTGSGGTQYF

d_call: NA
clone_size: NA
v_call: TRBV5-1
j_call: TRBJ2-7
cdr3_nt: TGCGCCAGCAGCTGGGGACTGGGTACCATACCCTACGAGCAGTACTTC
cdr3_aa: CASSWGLGTIPYEQYF

d_call: TRBD1
clone_size: NA
v_call: TRBV7-2
j_call: TRBJ2-1
cdr3_nt: TGTGCCAGCAGCTTAGCATACACAGGGGATAAGGAGCAGTTCTTC
cdr3_aa: CASSLAYTGDKEQFF

d_call: TRBD1
clone_size: NA
v_call: TRBV19
j_call: TRBJ1-1
cdr3_nt: TGTGCCAGTAGCCCCGGGACAGGGTTTCTGAACACTGAAGCTTTCTTT
cdr3_aa: CASSPGTGFLNTEAFF

d_call: NA
clone_size: NA
v_call: TRBV11-3
j_call: TRBJ2-1
cdr3_nt: TGTGCCAGCAGCTTCGATTGGCGAGGTGAGCAGTTCTTC
cdr3_aa: CASSFDWRGEQFF

d_call: NA
clone_size: NA
v_call: TRBV18
j_call: TRBJ1-1
cdr3_nt: TGTGCCAGCTCCCAAATTGCCGGGACACCGAACACTGAAGCTTTCTTT
cdr3_aa: CASSQIAGTPNTEAFF

d_call: NA
clone_size: once
v_call: TRBV24-1
j_call: TRBJ2-1
cdr3_nt: TGTGCCACCAGTGGGCCCGGGAAATACAATGAGCAGTTCTTC
cdr3_aa: CATSGPGKYNEQFF

d_call: NA
clone_size: NA
v_call: TRBV27
j_call: TRBJ2-6
cdr3_nt: TGTGCCAGCAGTTTTTCGGGCTCTGGGGCCAACGTCCTGACTTTC
cdr3_aa: CASSFSGSGANVLTF

d_call: NA
clone_size: NA
v_call: TRBV27
j_call: TRBJ1-1
cdr3_nt: TGTGCCAGCACCCTAGACAGGTACGGCACTGAAGCTTTCTTT
cdr3_aa: CASTLDRYGTEAFF

d_call: NA
clone_size: NA
v_call: TRBV7-9
j_call: TRBJ1-2
cdr3_nt: TGTGCCAGCGCCACCTCTCCGGGGGTAGGTGGCTACACCTTC
cdr3_aa: CASATSPGVGGYTF

d_call: TRBD1
clone_size: NA
v_call: TRBV19
j_call: TRBJ1-2
cdr3_nt: TGTGCCAGTAGGCCCGGGACAGCTATCTATGGCTACACCTTC
cdr3_aa: CASRPGTAIYGYTF

d_call: TRBD1
clone_size: once
v_call: TRBV7-9
j_call: TRBJ2-5
cdr3_nt: TGTGCCAGCAGCTTAGCGGACAGGGGCCTGCGGGAGACCCAGTACTTC
cdr3_aa: CASSLADRGLRETQYF

d_call: NA
clone_size: NA
v_call: TRBV4-1
j_call: TRBJ1-1
cdr3_nt: TGCGCCAGCAGCCAAGATCCGGGAATGAACACTGAAGCTTTCTTT
cdr3_aa: CASSQDPGMNTEAFF

d_call: NA
clone_size: NA
v_call: TRBV29-1
j_call: TRBJ1-2
cdr3_nt: TGCAGCGTTCTGTGGGCAGGCGGCTACACCTTC
cdr3_aa: CSVLWAGGYTF

d_call: TRBD1
clone_size: NA
v_call: TRBV9
j_call: TRBJ2-2
cdr3_nt: TGTGCCAGCAGCGTAGGGGCTTTGGTCTTGGGGACAGGGAGTCCCGGGGAGCTGTTTTTT
cdr3_aa: CASSVGALVLGTGSPGELFF

d_call: NA
clone_size: NA
v_call: TRBV19
j_call: TRBJ1-1
cdr3_nt: TGTGCCAGTAGTATCGGACAAGGAGTAAGAACTTTCTTT
cdr3_aa: CASSIGQGVRTFF

d_call: NA
clone_size: NA
v_call: TRBV7-2
j_call: TRBJ1-2
cdr3_nt: TGTGCCAGCAGCACTAACAGGGATGGCTACACCTTC
cdr3_aa: CASSTNRDGYTF

d_call: NA
clone_size: once
v_call: TRBV6-5
j_call: TRBJ1-1
cdr3_nt: TGTGCCAGCAGTTACGATGGGACTAGGACTGAAGCTTTCTTT
cdr3_aa: CASSYDGTRTEAFF

d_call: TRBD2
clone_size: NA
v_call: TRBV5-1
j_call: TRBJ2-3
cdr3_nt: TGCGCCAGCAGCGGAAGGACTAGCGGTCCAACAGATACGCAGTATTTT
cdr3_aa: CASSGRTSGPTDTQYF

d_call: NA
clone_size: NA
v_call: TRBV7-9
j_call: TRBJ1-3
cdr3_nt: TGTGCCAGCAGCCGGGGCGGGGGCGGAAACACCATATATTTT
cdr3_aa: CASSRGGGGNTIYF

d_call: TRBD1
clone_size: once
v_call: TRBV19
j_call: TRBJ2-5
cdr3_nt: TGTGCCAGTAGTAAACAGACAGGGGTCAAAGAGACCCAGTACTTC
cdr3_aa: CASSKQTGVKETQYF

d_call: NA
clone_size: NA
v_call: TRBV18
j_call: TRBJ1-5
cdr3_nt: TGTGCCAGCTCACCACCCGTGAGATATAGCAATCAGCCCCAGCATTTT
cdr3_aa: CASSPPVRYSNQPQHF

d_call: NA
clone_size: NA
v_call: TRBV29-1
j_call: TRBJ2-3
cdr3_nt: TGCAGCGGTATAGCGATCATGGGGGATACGCAGTATTTT
cdr3_aa: CSGIAIMGDTQYF

d_call: TRBD1
clone_size: NA
v_call: TRBV18
j_call: TRBJ2-5
cdr3_nt: TGTGCCAGCTCACGACAGGGCTCCGGGAAGACCCAGTACTTC
cdr3_aa: CASSRQGSGKTQYF

d_call: NA
clone_size: NA
v_call: TRBV30
j_call: TRBJ1-4
cdr3_nt: TGTGCCTGGAGTCCCTCTCTTGAAAAACTGTTTTTT
cdr3_aa: CAWSPSLEKLFF

d_call: TRBD1
clone_size: NA
v_call: TRBV7-6
j_call: TRBJ1-2
cdr3_nt: TGTGCCAGCAGCTTAGGACAGGGGGGCTTTGCTAACTATGGCTACACCTTC
cdr3_aa: CASSLGQGGFANYGYTF

d_call: NA
clone_size: once
v_call: TRBV7-3
j_call: TRBJ1-1
cdr3_nt: TGTGCCAGCAGCTTGCGGGCGAACACTGAAGCTTTCTTT
cdr3_aa: CASSLRANTEAFF

d_call: TRBD2
clone_size: NA
v_call: TRBV7-2
j_call: TRBJ2-1
cdr3_nt: TGTGCCAGCAGCACCCGGGAGCGGGAGGTGCCCTACAATGAGCAGTTCTTC
cdr3_aa: CASSTREREVPYNEQFF

d_call: NA
clone_size: few
v_call: TRBV9
j_call: TRBJ2-7
cdr3_nt: TGTGCCAGCAGCGTAGCTGGAAACGAGGACGAGCAGTACTTC
cdr3_aa: CASSVAGNEDEQYF

d_call: NA
clone_size: few
v_call: TRBV7-9
j_call: TRBJ2-1
cdr3_nt: TGTGCCAGCAGCTTTTCCCCCAGGAATGAGCAGTTCTTC
cdr3_aa: CASSFSPRNEQFF

d_call: NA
clone_size: NA
v_call: TRBV4-1
j_call: TRBJ1-5
cdr3_nt: TGCGCCAGCACCCCGGGAGGGGGGAGCAGCAATCAGCCCCAGCATTTT
cdr3_aa: CASTPGGGSSNQPQHF

d_call: NA
clone_size: NA
v_call: TRBV7-9
j_call: TRBJ1-2
cdr3_nt: TGTGCCAGCAGCGTGACAGCTAACTATGGCTACACCTTC
cdr3_aa: CASSVTANYGYTF

d_call: NA
clone_size: NA
v_call: TRBV24-1
j_call: TRBJ1-6
cdr3_nt: TGTGCCACCAGTGATGGGAGGGGCGGAAGGTCACCCCTCCACTTT
cdr3_aa: CATSDGRGGRSPLHF

d_call: TRBD1
clone_size: NA
v_call: TRBV18
j_call: TRBJ2-3
cdr3_nt: TGTGCCAGCTCACCCCCGGGACAGGGGGCAGATACGCAGTATTTT
cdr3_aa: CASSPPGQGADTQYF

d_call: NA
clone_size: NA
v_call: TRBV4-1
j_call: TRBJ2-1
cdr3_nt: TGCGCCAGCAGCCAAAGGTGGGGCCGACGGTACAATGAGCAGTTCTTC
cdr3_aa: CASSQRWGRRYNEQFF

d_call: NA
clone_size: once
v_call: TRBV19
j_call: TRBJ1-6
cdr3_nt: TGTGCCAGTAGTATTCCGCGGTACGGCCATTCACCCCTCCACTTT
cdr3_aa: CASSIPRYGHSPLHF

d_call: NA
clone_size: NA
v_call: TRBV10-3
j_call: TRBJ2-1
cdr3_nt: TGTGCCATCAGTGGTCATAAGGGGGTGCTAAATGAGCAGTTCTTC
cdr3_aa: CAISGHKGVLNEQFF

d_call: TRBD2
clone_size: NA
v_call: TRBV7-6
j_call: TRBJ2-7
cdr3_nt: TGTGCCAGCAGCTACCTAGCGGGAGGGCCTTACGAGCAGTACTTC
cdr3_aa: CASSYLAGGPYEQYF

d_call: NA
clone_size: NA
v_call: TRBV7-8
j_call: TRBJ1-5
cdr3_nt: TGTGCCAGCAGCTTAGGCGGGTCAGGGGATCAGCCCCAGCATTTT
cdr3_aa: CASSLGGSGDQPQHF

d_call: NA
clone_size: NA
v_call: TRBV12-5
j_call: TRBJ2-1
cdr3_nt: TGTGCTAGTGGCACCTGGCCGAATGAGCAGTTCTTC
cdr3_aa: CASGTWPNEQFF

d_call: NA
clone_size: NA
v_call: TRBV7-9
j_call: TRBJ2-1
cdr3_nt: TGTGCCAGCAGCCCGGGACTAAGGGGGGGAAAAGACAATGAGCAGTTCTTC
cdr3_aa: CASSPGLRGGKDNEQFF